This TCR beta chain emerged from a study of blood T cell repertoires in COVID-19. Sequencing used immunoSEQ multiplex PCR; TCRdb keeps in-frame clones, though not all of them. The sample records about 170,000 clones, 83% being singletons. Germline CDR1 and CDR2: SQVTM and ANQGSEA. V lost 5 bases, J lost 6 bases, and 3 bases stayed unmatched. The CDR3 extends over 13 amino acids. This TCR was sampled from a woman older than 75 with acute or convalescent COVID-19. This chain links TRBV29-1 with TRBJ2-2, with TRBD1 matching 10 bases. Sequenced material: peripheral blood. CDR3 bases: TGCAGCGTTCGACAGGGGGCCGCCGGGGAGCTGTTTTTT. It specifies CSVRQGAAGELFF.